These 8 T cell receptor beta chains originate from one sample sequenced in a study of cytomegalovirus exposure and HLA in healthy donors. Primers: 60 Vbeta forward and 13 Jbeta reverse. Assay used: immunoSEQ multiplex PCR; TCRdb lists only in-frame clones, some missing. Of about 150,000 clones in the sample, roughly three quarters are singletons; the top ten hold 3% to 3.5%. Sequencing used PBMCs. The source is a male donor in good health and CMV-seronegative.

This sequence joins TRBV27 and TRBJ1-6; maybe TRBD1 (6 bases). The CDR3 consists of 15 residues. Germline-derived CDR1 and CDR2 are MNHEY and SMNVEV (reference sequence). The germline V and J ends were trimmed by 2 bases and 3 bases, with 8 bases remaining between them. CDR3 residues: CASSLETGYNSPLHF. CDR3 nucleotides: TGTGCCAGCAGTTTAGAGACAGGCTATAATTCACCCCTCCACTTT.

The V call is TRBV2, the J call TRBJ2-4; D ambiguous. Trimming removed 0 bases from V and 12 bases from J, with 12 bases in between. The CDR3 runs to 13 residues. The germline CDR1 and CDR2 sequences are SNHLY and FYNNEI. The CDR3 DNA reads as TGTGCCAGCAGTGAAGCTGCAGCGCAATCTCAGTACTTC. Encoded protein: CASSEAAAQSQYF.

The chain employs TRBV5-5 and TRBJ1-5, with a tentative D call TRBD1 (5 bases). CDR1 and CDR2 from the germline V gene are SGHKS and YYEKEE (reference sequence). This CDR3 has 13 residues. Trimming removed 3 bases from V and 3 bases from J, with 7 bases in between. CDR3 DNA sequence: TGTGCCAGCAGCTGGACACTCAATCAGCCCCAGCATTTT. Amino acid sequence: CASSWTLNQPQHF.

The genes are TRBV27 and TRBJ2-2, with D possibly being TRBD1 (6 bases). CDR3 length: 14 residues. The germline V and J ends were trimmed by 7 bases and 3 bases, with 12 bases remaining between them. The germline CDR1 and CDR2 sequences are MNHEY and SMNVEV (reference sequence). This CDR3 reads CASTVDRYTGELFF. In DNA, the CDR3 is TGTGCCAGCACCGTGGACAGATACACCGGGGAGCTGTTTTTT.

This clone came up a few times. The chain uses TRBV18 and TRBJ2-7, with 10 nucleotides matching TRBD1. The CDR3 covers 17 residues. Unmatched junction bases numbered 11, after V lost 3 bases and J lost 3 bases. Germline CDR1 KGHSH, CDR2 LQKENI. In DNA form, the CDR3 reads TGTGCCAGCTCACCGGGACAGGGGACTACCACCCTCTACGAGCAGTACTTC. This encodes CASSPGQGTTTLYEQYF.

The CDR3 DNA follows: TGTGCCACCAGAGCGACAGGGGGACATGGCAATCAGCCCCAGCATTTT. It translates to CATRATGGHGNQPQHF. The gene calls are TRBV15 and TRBJ1-5, with 9 nucleotides matching TRBD1. J gave up 2 bases and V 6 bases, and 8 bases lay outside the gene matches. This CDR3 has 16 amino acids. The germline gives CDR1 LNHNV, CDR2 YYDKDF (reference sequence).

V and J are TRBV7-2 and TRBJ2-3, with 10 bases fitting TRBD2. V trimming: 3 bases; J trimming: 5 bases; junction bases outside the gene matches: 5. The CDR3 length is 15 residues. CDR1 and CDR2 (germline): SGHTA, FQGNSA. In nucleotides, the CDR3 is TGTGCCAGCAGCTTGGCTAGCGGGAGACAAGATACGCAGTATTTT. Protein: CASSLASGRQDTQYF.

CDR3 DNA: TGTGCCTGGAGTGTCAATAGCAATCAGCCCCAGCATTTT. This gives the protein CAWSVNSNQPQHF. The gene calls are TRBV30 and TRBJ1-5; D unclear. The ends were cut back, 0 bases at V and 0 bases at J, with 3 bases in the middle. Germline V lookup: CDR1 GTSNPN, CDR2 SVGIG (reference sequence). The CDR3 has 13 residues.